This T cell receptor (beta chain) was found in a study of shared clonotypes between healthy human individuals. On the study more broadly: The plates for each donor numbered three CD4 naive, three CD4 memory, two CD8 naive and one CD8 memory.

V lost 4 bases, J lost 3 bases, and 8 bases stayed unmatched. Germline V CDR1 and CDR2: MNHNS, SASEGT. CDR3 size: 15 residues. The table came from immunoSEQ multiplex PCR; TCRdb's copy has only in-frame clones and leaves some out. The repertoire includes about 820,000 clones, 80% to 95% of them detected once, and more than 20% sits in the top ten. Only CD45RO-negative cells positively selected for CCR7 counted as naive CD8 cells, so terminally differentiated effector memory CD45RA+ cells were excluded. The V and J genes are TRBV6-1 and TRBJ2-7; 8 bases align to TRBD1. The sequenced material came from naive CD8+ T cells sorted from blood. This receptor was identified in a man between 25 and 39 years old in good health. CDR3 protein: CASSGGQGFIYEQYF. The CDR3 DNA reads as TGTGCCAGCAGTGGAGGACAGGGATTCATCTACGAGCAGTACTTC.